What follows are 30 T cell receptor beta chains derived from one specimen sequenced in a study of blood T cell repertoires in COVID-19. Repertoires were generated with immunoSEQ multiplex PCR, while TCRdb's copy carries only in-frame clones and drops some. Of 150,000 to 200,000 clones listed, approximately 79% are singletons. Sequenced sample: peripheral blood. These receptors all come from an elderly woman with acute or convalescent COVID-19.

This clone was seen a single time. In nucleotides, the CDR3 is TGTGCCAGCAGCGCAGACAGGGGAGGAAATTCACCCCTCCACTTT. Protein: CASSADRGGNSPLHF. The rearrangement joins TRBV2 to TRBJ1-6, with TRBD1 matching over 8 bases. CDR3 length: 15 residues. Trimming at V came to 6 bases and at J to 7 bases, leaving 8 bases not matched to a gene. CDR1 and CDR2 from the germline V gene are SNHLY and FYNNEI.

J is TRBJ2-2 and V is TRBV18; TRBD2 aligns across 10 bases. Per germline, CDR1 KGHSH and CDR2 LQKENI. The CDR3 has 18 residues. V dropped 1 base and J dropped 3; count of bases not matched to a gene: 8. CDR3 nucleotides: TGTGCCAGCTCACCACGGCTAGCGGGAGCGGGGGACACCGGGGAGCTGTTTTTT. The encoded protein is CASSPRLAGAGDTGELFF.

In DNA form, the CDR3 reads TGCGCCAGCAGTGAGTCTGCAGGGGAGACTGAAGCTTTCTTT. As protein: CASSESAGETEAFF. The V call is TRBV10-2, the J call TRBJ1-1, with D tentatively TRBD1 (6 bases). The length of the CDR3 is 14 residues. Germline CDR1 reads WSHSY; CDR2 reads SAAADI. V gave up 0 bases and J gave up 5 bases, with 10 bases separating them.

The rearrangement links TRBV6-2 or TRBV6-3 to TRBJ1-5; D remains ambiguous. The CDR3 contains 12 residues. Germline V gene lookup returns CDR1 MNHEY and CDR2 SVGEGT. The V end lost 4 bases, the J end lost 5 bases, and 6 bases lay between the germline ends. The CDR3 DNA reads TGTGCCAGCAGTTCCAACTATCAGCCCCAGCATTTT. Its translation is CASSSNYQPQHF.

V is TRBV2 and J is TRBJ2-7, with 8 bases identical to TRBD1. The CDR3 length is 14 residues. J lost 3 bases, V lost 6 bases, and 7 bases had no gene match. Germline values: CDR1 SNHLY, CDR2 FYNNEI. The CDR3 nucleotides read TGTGCCAGCAGCACCGGGACAGGCTTCTACGAGCAGTACTTC. It translates to CASSTGTGFYEQYF.

This chain joins TRBV20-1 and TRBJ2-1; D might be TRBD2 (5 bases). V dropped 6 bases and J dropped 9 bases, with 12 bases sitting between them. The CDR3 contains 11 residues. Germline CDR1 reads DFQATT; CDR2 reads SNEGSKA (reference sequence). DNA for the CDR3: TGCAGTGCCCGAACGGCGGGTGAGCAGTTCTTC. It yields the protein CSARTAGEQFF.

The V gene is TRBV19, the J gene TRBJ1-3; no clear D gene. The CDR3 loop spans 14 amino acids. Germline V gene lookup returns CDR1 LNHDA and CDR2 SQIVND (reference sequence). Trimming removed 6 bases at V and 1 base at J, with 10 bases between. This CDR3 is CASRVGVSGNTIYF. CDR3 in DNA: TGTGCCAGTAGGGTCGGTGTTTCTGGAAACACCATATATTTT.

This chain connects TRBV30 to TRBJ1-1; D is perhaps TRBD1 (5 bases). Trimming cost V 2 bases and J 5 bases, with 12 bases left between them. There are 13 residues in the CDR3. CDR1 GTSNPN and CDR2 SVGIG come from the germline V gene (reference sequence). The DNA for the CDR3 is TGTGCCTGGAGTCGGGGGTTTGAGACTGAAGCTTTCTTT. It specifies CAWSRGFETEAFF.

The rearrangement links TRBV6-5 to TRBJ2-3; 8 bases fit TRBD2. The V gene end was trimmed by 3 bases and the J gene end by 6 bases; junction bases not matched to a gene: 8. Germline loops: CDR1 MNHEY, CDR2 SVGAGI. The length of the CDR3 is 15 residues. CDR3 sequence: CASSYQGPGGDTQYF. CDR3 DNA sequence: TGTGCCAGCAGTTATCAGGGGCCGGGGGGGGATACGCAGTATTTT.

The chain joins TRBV2 to TRBJ2-1; D gene uncertain. The length of the CDR3 is 13 residues. CDR1 is SNHLY and CDR2 is FYNNEI in the germline V gene. Between the trimmed V and J ends, which lost 6 bases and 9 bases, there was a span of 15 bases. CDR3 sequence (DNA): TGTGCCAGCAGCGAGGAGTCAGCTAGTGAGCAGTTCTTC. Translating it yields CASSEESASEQFF.

V gene TRBV18 combines with J gene TRBJ2-7; the match to TRBD2 covers 10 bases. V was clipped by 5 bases and J by 2 bases; unmatched bases: 6. Germline CDR1 is KGHSH and CDR2 is LQKENI. The CDR3 loop spans 15 amino acids. CDR3 DNA sequence: TGTGCCAGCTCAGAAATAGCGGGAGGCGCCTACGAGCAGTACTTC. Protein: CASSEIAGGAYEQYF. The entire variable domain, with the rest obtained from reference TRBV18 and TRBJ2-7, is as follows: NAGVMQNPRHLVRRRGQEARLRCSPMKGHSHVYWYRQLPEEGLKFMVYLQKENIIDESGMPKERFSAEFPKEGPSILRIQQVVRGDSAAYFCASSEIAGGAYEQYFGPGTRLTVT.

CDR3 in DNA: TGTGCCAGTAGTCGACAGGGGGTTATGGATCAGCCCCAGCATTTT. Translated, it gives CASSRQGVMDQPQHF. This chain links TRBV19 with TRBJ1-5; 9 bases agree with TRBD1. V trimming: 5 bases; J trimming: 5 bases; junction bases outside the gene matches: 7. The CDR3 sequence is 15 residues long. CDR1 and CDR2 (germline): LNHDA, SQIVND (reference sequence).

The chain carries TRBV7-2 and TRBJ2-7; 7 bases fit TRBD1. CDR3 length: 13 residues. The ends lost 5 bases at V and 3 bases at J; junction bases unmatched: 4. Germline loops: CDR1 SGHTA, CDR2 FQGNSA. The CDR3 spells CASSATGDYEQYF. The CDR3 DNA reads as TGTGCCAGCAGCGCAACAGGGGACTACGAGCAGTACTTC.

This clone has a handful of counts. The genes are TRBV7-9 and TRBJ2-7; 9 nucleotides agree with TRBD1. J was trimmed by 3 bases and V by 3 bases; bases with no gene match: 12. The CDR3 is made up of 17 amino acids. CDR1 and CDR2 (germline): SEHNR, FQNEAQ (reference sequence). This CDR3 is CASSLDPGQGFHYEQYF. In nucleotides, the CDR3 is TGTGCCAGCAGCTTGGATCCGGGACAGGGATTCCACTACGAGCAGTACTTC.

V usage is TRBV9 and J usage is TRBJ2-3, with 10 bases that match TRBD2. CDR3 length: 14 residues. Germline-derived CDR1 and CDR2 are SGDLS and YYNGEE. V lost 4 bases, J lost 4 bases, and 3 bases stayed unmatched. The CDR3 loop is CASSPSGSSDTQYF. DNA of the CDR3: TGTGCCAGCAGCCCTAGCGGGAGTTCAGATACGCAGTATTTT.

The chain recombines TRBV10-3 with TRBJ1-2; D gene uncertain. The CDR3 covers 13 residues. Trimming shortened V by 4 bases and J by 2 bases, and 8 bases separated the two germline ends. Germline V gene data show CDR1 as ENHRY and CDR2 as SYGVKD. CDR3 protein: CAISGALNYGYTF. In DNA, the CDR3 is TGTGCCATCAGTGGAGCTCTAAACTATGGCTACACCTTC.

The chain couples TRBV28 to TRBJ1-2; D may be TRBD1 (5 bases). Trimming stripped 3 bases from V and 7 bases from J, with 15 bases between. From germline, CDR1 is MDHEN and CDR2 SYDVKM. CDR3 length: 14 residues. The DNA for the CDR3 is TGTGCCAGCAGTTTCTTGGGGCGCCAGGTTGGCTACACCTTC. Its protein is CASSFLGRQVGYTF.

V and J are TRBV18 and TRBJ2-7; D ambiguous. Germline-derived CDR1 and CDR2 are KGHSH and LQKENI. CDR3 length: 13 residues. Trimming removed 0 bases at V and 3 bases at J, with 6 bases between. The CDR3 DNA follows: TGTGCCAGCTCACCACCAACGGTCTACGAGCAGTACTTC. Amino acid sequence: CASSPPTVYEQYF.

The chain is built from TRBV10-3 and TRBJ1-1, with 9 bases matching TRBD1. This CDR3 spans 16 amino acids. Losses at the gene ends were 6 bases for V and 2 bases for J; bases not matched to a gene: 10. CDR1 and CDR2 (germline): ENHRY, SYGVKD. This CDR3 is CAIRSLDRGLNTEAFF. CDR3 DNA sequence: TGTGCCATCAGGTCCTTGGACAGGGGCTTAAACACTGAAGCTTTCTTT.

This clone was seen a few times. This chain joins TRBV19 and TRBJ1-5, with 7 bases matching TRBD1. The CDR3 is 14 residues long. Germline CDR1 LNHDA, CDR2 SQIVND (reference sequence). The junction had 4 bases not matched to a gene; V was cut back by 4 bases and J by 4 bases. The CDR3 DNA reads as TGTGCCAGTAGTACGACAGGGCCTAATCAGCCCCAGCATTTT. Protein: CASSTTGPNQPQHF.

The chain combines TRBV24-1 with TRBJ2-3, with 7 positions matching TRBD2. Germline V gene data show CDR1 as KGHDR and CDR2 as SFDVKD. The junction had 3 bases not matched to a gene; V was cut back by 1 base and J by 0 bases. The CDR3 has 16 residues. The CDR3 nucleotides are TGTGCCACCAGTGATTTTGCTAGCGGAAGCACAGATACGCAGTATTTT. Protein sequence: CATSDFASGSTDTQYF.

This clone was seen a handful of times. The chain joins TRBV7-9 to TRBJ2-3; 15 positions match TRBD2. The CDR3 covers 17 residues. Losses at the gene ends were 3 bases for V and 5 bases for J; bases not matched to a gene: 6. In germline, CDR1 is SEHNR, CDR2 FQNEAQ (reference sequence). The CDR3 DNA sequence: TGTGCCAGCAGCTTGAGTTCGGGACTAGCGGGGGGAGATACGCAGTATTTT. Its translation: CASSLSSGLAGGDTQYF.

This clone has a handful of counts. This chain uses TRBV7-9 with TRBJ2-3; the match to TRBD2 covers 10 bases. The CDR3 runs 15 residues. From germline, CDR1 is SEHNR and CDR2 FQNEAQ (reference sequence). Trimming removed 5 bases from V and 7 bases from J; junction bases left unmatched: 9. The CDR3, as DNA: TGTGCCAGCAGCCTTCTAGCGGGAGTAGGTTATACGCAGTATTTT. This codes for CASSLLAGVGYTQYF.

The table lists this clone with a count of one. The rearrangement links TRBV2 to TRBJ2-5, with a tentative D call TRBD2 (5 bases). Germline V gene lookup returns CDR1 SNHLY and CDR2 FYNNEI. The CDR3 covers 11 residues. Trimming cost V 6 bases and J 10 bases, with 12 bases left between them. CDR3 nucleotides: TGTGCCAGCAGAGCGGACGGGGACCAGTACTTC. Encoded protein: CASRADGDQYF.

The chain recombines TRBV6-2 or TRBV6-3 with TRBJ2-5; 7 bases fit TRBD2. The CDR3 sequence is 15 residues long. Trimming at V came to 5 bases and at J to 3 bases, leaving 9 bases not matched to a gene. The V gene's germline CDR1 is MNHEY and CDR2 SVGEGT. The CDR3 here is CASSPSGEGKETQYF. The CDR3 DNA follows: TGTGCCAGCAGTCCCAGCGGGGAGGGAAAAGAGACCCAGTACTTC.

There are a few counts of this clone. The rearrangement joins TRBV5-1 to TRBJ1-6; TRBD1 agrees at 8 bases. Germline V gene lookup returns CDR1 SGHRS and CDR2 YFSETQ. This CDR3 comprises 14 residues. The ends lost 4 bases at V and 5 bases at J; junction bases unmatched: 2. CDR3 loop: CASSLTGDNSPLHF. The DNA of the CDR3 is TGCGCCAGCAGCCTGACAGGGGATAATTCACCCCTCCACTTT.

This clone was recorded a few times. The V gene is TRBV7-8, the J gene TRBJ2-3, with TRBD1 as a possible D gene (6 bases). Looked up from germline, CDR1 is SGHVS and CDR2 is FQNEAQ. Trimming removed 2 bases from V and 2 bases from J, with 11 bases in between. This CDR3 spans 15 amino acids. Written as DNA, the CDR3 is TGTGCCAGCAGCTTACAGGGGTCATTCACAGATACGCAGTATTTT. Protein sequence: CASSLQGSFTDTQYF.

The V and J genes are TRBV29-1 and TRBJ2-2, with TRBD1 matching 8 bases. The V segment lost 4 bases and the J segment 1 base; nucleotides outside the gene matches: 2. The CDR3 is 14 amino acids. Germline CDR1 reads SQVTM; CDR2 reads ANQGSEA. The CDR3 spells CSVAGTGNTGELFF. The CDR3, as DNA: TGCAGCGTTGCCGGGACAGGGAACACCGGGGAGCTGTTTTTT.

The V and J genes are TRBV18 and TRBJ2-1; 7 positions match TRBD1. This CDR3 spans 14 amino acids. The V segment lost 6 bases and the J segment 9 bases; nucleotides outside the gene matches: 11. Germline CDR1 KGHSH, CDR2 LQKENI. In DNA form, the CDR3 reads TGTGCCAGCTCTCGGACAGGTATGCGGACTGAGCAGTTCTTC. Translating gives CASSRTGMRTEQFF.

CDR3 nucleotide sequence: TGCGCCAGCAGCTTGGAGGGACAGGGGGTTGACGCTTTCTTT. Protein product: CASSLEGQGVDAFF. The V and J genes are TRBV5-1 and TRBJ1-1; 11 nucleotides match TRBD1. Germline loops: CDR1 SGHRS, CDR2 YFSETQ. The CDR3 covers 14 residues. V dropped 0 bases and J dropped 11; count of bases not matched to a gene: 6. The full variable domain, in which reference TRBV5-1 and TRBJ1-1 provide the parts outside the CDR3, is KAGVTQTPRYLIKTRGQQVTLSCSPISGHRSVSWYQQTPGQGLQFLFEYFSETQRNKGNFPGRFSGRQFSNSRSEMNVSTLELGDSALYLCASSLEGQGVDAFFGQGTRLTVV.